This T cell receptor beta chain was recorded in a study of persistence of HIV-infected CD4 T cells. Study context: Isolated cells were CMV- and HIV-1 Gag-responding CD4+ T cells.

As for this clone: Its specificity is unknown.

Cells were stimulated with overlapping HIV-1 Gag 15-mer peptides. CD40L/CD69 double-negative CD45RO-high memory CD4+ T cells were collected. This CDR3 has 15 amino acids. The V end lost 7 bases, the J end lost 0 bases, and 10 bases lay between the germline ends. Germline V gene lookup returns CDR1 SNHLY and CDR2 FYNNEI. The immunoSEQ assay was version 4, run in survey mode. The repertoire was sequenced with immunoSEQ multiplex PCR; TCRdb's copy has only in-frame clones and lacks some. The repertoire has more than 30,000 clones, roughly four fifths of them found once; the top ten carry 15% to 20%. This clonotype originated in an adult woman with HIV who was CMV-seropositive. The rearrangement joins TRBV2 to TRBJ2-6, with D possibly being TRBD2 (6 bases). The sample in question was CD4+ T cells sorted from PBMCs after roughly 18-hour stimulation, obtained from a patient who received antiretroviral therapy. CDR3: CASKQDYSGANVLTF. CDR3 DNA: TGTGCCAGCAAACAGGACTACTCTGGGGCCAACGTCCTGACTTTC.